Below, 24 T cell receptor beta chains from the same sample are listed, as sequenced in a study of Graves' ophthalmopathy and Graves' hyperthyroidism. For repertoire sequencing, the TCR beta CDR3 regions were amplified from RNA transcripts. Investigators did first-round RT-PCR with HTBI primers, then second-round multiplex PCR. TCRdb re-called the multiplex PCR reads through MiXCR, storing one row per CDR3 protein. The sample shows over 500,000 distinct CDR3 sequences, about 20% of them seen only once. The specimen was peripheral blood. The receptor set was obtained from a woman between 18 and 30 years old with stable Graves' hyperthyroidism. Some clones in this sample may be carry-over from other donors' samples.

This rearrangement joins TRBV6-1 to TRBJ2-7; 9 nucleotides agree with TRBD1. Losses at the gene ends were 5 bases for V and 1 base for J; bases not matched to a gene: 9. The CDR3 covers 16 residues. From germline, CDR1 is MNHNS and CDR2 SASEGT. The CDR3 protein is CASSRVQGTGSYEQYF. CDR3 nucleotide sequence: TGTGCCAGCAGTAGGGTTCAAGGGACAGGGTCCTACGAGCAGTACTTC.

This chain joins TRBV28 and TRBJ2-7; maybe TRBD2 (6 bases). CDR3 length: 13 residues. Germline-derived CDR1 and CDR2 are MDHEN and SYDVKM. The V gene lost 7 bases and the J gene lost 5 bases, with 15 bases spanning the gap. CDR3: CASNGWGVNEQYF. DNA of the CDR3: TGTGCCAGCAACGGGTGGGGGGTCAACGAGCAGTACTTC. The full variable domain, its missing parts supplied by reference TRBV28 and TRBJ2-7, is DVKVTQSSRYLVKRTGEKVFLECVQDMDHENMFWYRQDPGLGLRLIYFSYDVKMKEKGDIPEGYSVSREKKERFSLILESASTNQTSMYLCASNGWGVNEQYFGPGTRLTVT.

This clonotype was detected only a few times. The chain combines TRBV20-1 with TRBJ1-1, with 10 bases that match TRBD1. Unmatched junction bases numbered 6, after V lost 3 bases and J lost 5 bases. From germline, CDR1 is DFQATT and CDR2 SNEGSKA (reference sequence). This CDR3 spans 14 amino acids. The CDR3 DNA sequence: TGCAGTGCTAGGGGGGACAGGGGAGAAACTGAAGCTTTCTTT. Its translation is CSARGDRGETEAFF.

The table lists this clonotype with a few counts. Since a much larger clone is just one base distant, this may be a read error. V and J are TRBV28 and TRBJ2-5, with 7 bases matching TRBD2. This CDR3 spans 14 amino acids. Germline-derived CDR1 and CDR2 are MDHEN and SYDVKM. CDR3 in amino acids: CASRPRGEWETKYF. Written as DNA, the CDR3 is TGTGCCAGCAGACCACGGGGGGAGTGGGAGACCAAGTACTTC.

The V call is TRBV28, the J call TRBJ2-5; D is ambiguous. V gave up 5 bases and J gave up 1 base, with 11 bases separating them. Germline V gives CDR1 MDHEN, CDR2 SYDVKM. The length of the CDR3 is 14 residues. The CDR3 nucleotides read TGTGCCAGCAGTCCTTCCACTTCCCAAGAGACCCAGTACTTC. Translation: CASSPSTSQETQYF.

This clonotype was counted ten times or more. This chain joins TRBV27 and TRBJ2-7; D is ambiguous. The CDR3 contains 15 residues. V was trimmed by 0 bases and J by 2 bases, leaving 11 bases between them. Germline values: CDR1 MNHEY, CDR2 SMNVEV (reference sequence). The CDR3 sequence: CASSLSGRHAYEQYF. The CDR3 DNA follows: TGTGCCAGCAGTTTATCGGGCCGACATGCCTACGAGCAGTACTTC.

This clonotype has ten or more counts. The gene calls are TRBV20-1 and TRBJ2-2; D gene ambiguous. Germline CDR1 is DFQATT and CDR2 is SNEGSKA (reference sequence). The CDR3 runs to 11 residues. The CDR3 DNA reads TGCAGACAGAGGAACACCGGGGAGCTGTTTTTT. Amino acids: CRQRNTGELFF.

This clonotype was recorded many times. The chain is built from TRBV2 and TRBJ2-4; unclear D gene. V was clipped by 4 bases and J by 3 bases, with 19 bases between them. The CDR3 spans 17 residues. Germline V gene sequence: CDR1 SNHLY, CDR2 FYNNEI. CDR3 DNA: TGTGCCAGCAGTGGTACAGTTAGGTGGTTCGGCAAAAACATTCAGTACTTC. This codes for CASSGTVRWFGKNIQYF.

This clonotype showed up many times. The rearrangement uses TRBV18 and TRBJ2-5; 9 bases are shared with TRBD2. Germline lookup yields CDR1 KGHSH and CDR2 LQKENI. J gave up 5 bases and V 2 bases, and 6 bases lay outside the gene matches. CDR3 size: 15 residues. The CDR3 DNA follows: TGTGCCAGCTCACCAAGGAACGCGGGAGGGGAGACCCAGTACTTC. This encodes CASSPRNAGGETQYF.

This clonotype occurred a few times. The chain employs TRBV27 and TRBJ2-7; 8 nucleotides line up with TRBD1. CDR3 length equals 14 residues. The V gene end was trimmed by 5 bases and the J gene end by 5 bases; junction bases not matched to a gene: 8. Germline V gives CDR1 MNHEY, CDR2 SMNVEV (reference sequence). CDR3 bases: TGTGCCAGCAGTACCCGGACAGGGATGGACGAGCAGTACTTC. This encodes CASSTRTGMDEQYF.

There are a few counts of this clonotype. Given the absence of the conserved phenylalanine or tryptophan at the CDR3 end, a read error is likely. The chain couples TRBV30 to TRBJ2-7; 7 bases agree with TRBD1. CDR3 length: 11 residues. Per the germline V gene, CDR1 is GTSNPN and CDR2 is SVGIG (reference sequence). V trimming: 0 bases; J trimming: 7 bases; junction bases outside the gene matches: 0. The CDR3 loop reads CAWSVQGEQYS. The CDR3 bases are TGTGCCTGGAGTGTACAGGGGGAGCAGTACTCC.

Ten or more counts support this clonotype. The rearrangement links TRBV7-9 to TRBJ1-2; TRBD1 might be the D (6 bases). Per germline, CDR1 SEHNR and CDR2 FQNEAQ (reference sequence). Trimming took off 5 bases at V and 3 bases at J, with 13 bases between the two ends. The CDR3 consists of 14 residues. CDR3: CASSPTGPDYGYTF. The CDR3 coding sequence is TGTGCCAGCAGCCCCACAGGGCCCGACTATGGCTACACCTTC.

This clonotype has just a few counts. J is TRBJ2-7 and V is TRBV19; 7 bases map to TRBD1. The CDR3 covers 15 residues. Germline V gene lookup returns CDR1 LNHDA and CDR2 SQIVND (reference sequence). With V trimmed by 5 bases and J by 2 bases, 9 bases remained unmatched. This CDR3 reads CASSLTGSPPYEQYF. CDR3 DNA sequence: TGTGCCAGTAGTTTGACAGGGAGTCCTCCCTACGAGCAGTACTTC.

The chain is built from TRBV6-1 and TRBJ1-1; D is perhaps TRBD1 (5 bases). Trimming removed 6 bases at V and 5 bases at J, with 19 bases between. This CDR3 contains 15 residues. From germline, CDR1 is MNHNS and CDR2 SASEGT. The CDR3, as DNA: TGTGCCAGCAGGTCATCAGGGACCCGGGAGACTGAAGCTTTCTTT. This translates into CASRSSGTRETEAFF.

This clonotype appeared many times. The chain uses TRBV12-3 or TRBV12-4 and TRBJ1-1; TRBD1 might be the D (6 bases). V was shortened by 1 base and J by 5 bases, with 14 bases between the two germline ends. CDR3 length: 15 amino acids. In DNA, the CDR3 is TGTGCCAGCAGTTTAGAAACAGGGAGCTGGACTGAAGCTTTCTTT. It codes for CASSLETGSWTEAFF.

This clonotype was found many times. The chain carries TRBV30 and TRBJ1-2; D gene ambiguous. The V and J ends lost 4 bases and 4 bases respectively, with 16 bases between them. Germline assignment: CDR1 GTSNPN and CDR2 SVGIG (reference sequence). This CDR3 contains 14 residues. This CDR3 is CAWNLWTVGYGYTF. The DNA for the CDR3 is TGTGCCTGGAACCTGTGGACTGTAGGCTATGGCTACACCTTC. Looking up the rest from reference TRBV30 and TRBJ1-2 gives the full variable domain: SQTIHQWPATLVQPVGSPLSLECTVEGTSNPNLYWYRQAAGRGLQLLFYSVGIGQISSEVPQNLSASRPQDRQFILSSKKLLLSDSGFYLCAWNLWTVGYGYTFGSGTRLTVV.

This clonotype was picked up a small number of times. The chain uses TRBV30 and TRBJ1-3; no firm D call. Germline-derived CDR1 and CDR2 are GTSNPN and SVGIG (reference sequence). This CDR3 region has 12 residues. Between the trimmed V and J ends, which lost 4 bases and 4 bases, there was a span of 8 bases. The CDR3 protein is CAWNLRGNTIYF. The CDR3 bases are TGTGCCTGGAACTTGCGGGGAAACACCATATATTTT.

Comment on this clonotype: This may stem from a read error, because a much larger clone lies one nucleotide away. The CDR3 DNA reads TGCAGCTCCCGGGACAGGGGTGACACTGAAGCTTTCTTT. This sequence encodes CSSRDRGDTEAFF. The V and J genes are TRBV29-1 and TRBJ1-1; the match to TRBD1 covers 10 bases. Germline CDR1 and CDR2: SQVTM and ANQGSEA. V gave up 8 bases and J gave up 3 bases; unmatched junction bases: 6. This CDR3 region has 13 residues.

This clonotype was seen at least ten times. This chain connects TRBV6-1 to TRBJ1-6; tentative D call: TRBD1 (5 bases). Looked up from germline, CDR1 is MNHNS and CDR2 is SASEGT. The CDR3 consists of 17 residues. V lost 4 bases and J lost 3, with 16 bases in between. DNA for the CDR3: TGTGCCAGCAGTGTTACAGGCGAGGGCAGCTATAATTCACCCCTCCACTTT. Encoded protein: CASSVTGEGSYNSPLHF.

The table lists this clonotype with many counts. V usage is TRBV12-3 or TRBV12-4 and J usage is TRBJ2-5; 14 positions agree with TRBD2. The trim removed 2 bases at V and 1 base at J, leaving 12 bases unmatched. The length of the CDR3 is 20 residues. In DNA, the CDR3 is TGTGCCAGCAGTTTACTCGCTGGGACTAGCGGGAGAGGGTCCCAAGAGACCCAGTACTTC. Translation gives CASSLLAGTSGRGSQETQYF.

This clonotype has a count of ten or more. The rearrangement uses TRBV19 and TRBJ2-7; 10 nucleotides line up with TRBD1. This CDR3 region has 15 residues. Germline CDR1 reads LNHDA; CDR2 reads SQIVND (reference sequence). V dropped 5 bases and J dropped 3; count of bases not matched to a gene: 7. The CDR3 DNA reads TGTGCCAGTAGTCACCGGGACAGGGGCTTCTACGAGCAGTACTTC. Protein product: CASSHRDRGFYEQYF.

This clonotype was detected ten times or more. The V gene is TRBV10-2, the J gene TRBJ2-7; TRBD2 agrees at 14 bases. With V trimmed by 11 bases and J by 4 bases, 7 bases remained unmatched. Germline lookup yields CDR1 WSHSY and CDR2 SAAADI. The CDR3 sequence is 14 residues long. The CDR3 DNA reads TGCGCCGATGGTGGACTAGCGGGGGGATACGAGCAGTACTTC. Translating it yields CADGGLAGGYEQYF.

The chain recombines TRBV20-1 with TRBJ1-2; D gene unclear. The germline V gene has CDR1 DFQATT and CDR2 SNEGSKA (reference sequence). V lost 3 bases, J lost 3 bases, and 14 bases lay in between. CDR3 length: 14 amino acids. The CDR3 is CSASAGRGDYGYTF. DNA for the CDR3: TGCAGTGCTAGTGCAGGCCGAGGCGACTATGGCTACACCTTC.

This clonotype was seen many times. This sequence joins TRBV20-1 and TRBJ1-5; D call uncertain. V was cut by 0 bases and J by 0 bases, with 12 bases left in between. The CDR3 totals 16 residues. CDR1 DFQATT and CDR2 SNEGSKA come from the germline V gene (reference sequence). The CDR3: CSARDERTYSNQPQHF. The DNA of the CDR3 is TGCAGTGCTAGAGATGAACGTACCTATAGCAATCAGCCCCAGCATTTT.